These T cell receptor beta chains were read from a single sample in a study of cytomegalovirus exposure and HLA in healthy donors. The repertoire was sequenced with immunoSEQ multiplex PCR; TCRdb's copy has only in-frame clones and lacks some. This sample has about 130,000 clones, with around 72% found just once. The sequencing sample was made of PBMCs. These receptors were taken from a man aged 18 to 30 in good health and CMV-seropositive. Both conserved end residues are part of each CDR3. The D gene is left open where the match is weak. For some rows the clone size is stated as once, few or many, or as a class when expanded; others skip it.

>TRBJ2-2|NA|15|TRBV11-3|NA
CASSLGGLDTGELFF
TGTGCCAGCAGCTTAGGGGGGCTGGACACCGGGGAGCTGTTTTTT
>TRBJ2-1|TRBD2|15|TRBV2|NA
CASSPRLAGDNEQFF
TGTGCCAGCAGTCCGCGGCTAGCGGGAGATAATGAGCAGTTCTTC
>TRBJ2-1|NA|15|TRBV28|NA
CASSFGGSSYNEQFF
TGTGCCAGCAGTTTCGGGGGTTCGTCCTACAATGAGCAGTTCTTC
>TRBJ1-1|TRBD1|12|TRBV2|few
CASQGADTEAFF
TGTGCCAGCCAGGGGGCCGACACTGAAGCTTTCTTT
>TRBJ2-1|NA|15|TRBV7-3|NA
CASSPQGLGDNEQFF
TGTGCCAGCAGCCCACAGGGCCTAGGAGACAATGAGCAGTTCTTC
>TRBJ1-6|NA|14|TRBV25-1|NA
CASSESVYNSPLHF
TGTGCCAGCAGTGAATCGGTGTATAATTCACCCCTCCACTTT
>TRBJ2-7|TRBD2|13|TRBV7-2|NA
CASASGGTYEQYF
TGTGCCAGCGCTAGCGGGGGAACCTACGAGCAGTACTTC
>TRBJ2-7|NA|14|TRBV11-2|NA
CASSLRGRDDEQYF
TGTGCCAGCAGCCTAAGGGGGCGGGACGACGAGCAGTACTTC
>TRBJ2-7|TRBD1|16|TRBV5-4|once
CASSQDRDRGSYEQYF
TGTGCCAGCAGCCAGGACCGGGACAGGGGCTCCTACGAGCAGTACTTC
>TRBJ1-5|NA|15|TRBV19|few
CASSSAPYSNQPQHF
TGTGCCAGTAGTTCAGCGCCTTACTCCAATCAGCCCCAGCATTTT
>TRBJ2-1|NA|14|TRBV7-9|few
CASSLGGAHGEQFF
TGTGCCAGCAGCTTAGGCGGGGCACACGGTGAGCAGTTCTTC
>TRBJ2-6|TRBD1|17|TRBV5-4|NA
CASSADRPSSGANVLTF
TGTGCCAGCAGCGCGGACAGGCCTTCCTCTGGGGCCAACGTCCTGACTTTC
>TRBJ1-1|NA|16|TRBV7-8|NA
CASSLSLGQRSTEAFF
TGTGCCAGCAGCTTAAGTTTGGGGCAAAGGAGTACTGAAGCTTTCTTT
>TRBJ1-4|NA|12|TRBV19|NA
CASSIRGQQLFF
TGTGCCAGTAGTATAAGGGGACAACAACTGTTTTTT
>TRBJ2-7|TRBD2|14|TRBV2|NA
CASTAGGHGDEQYF
TGTGCCAGCACAGCGGGGGGCCATGGGGACGAGCAGTACTTC
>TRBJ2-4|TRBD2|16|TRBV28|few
CASSLSTSEAKNIQYF
TGTGCCAGCAGTTTATCGACTAGCGAGGCCAAAAACATTCAGTACTTC
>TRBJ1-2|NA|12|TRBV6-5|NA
CASKPGNYGYTF
TGTGCCAGCAAGCCAGGGAACTATGGCTACACCTTC
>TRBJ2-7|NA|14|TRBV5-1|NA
CASSAGLYKYEQYF
TGCGCCAGCAGCGCGGGTCTCTATAAATACGAGCAGTACTTC
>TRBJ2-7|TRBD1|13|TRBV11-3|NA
CASSFRTGNEQYF
TGTGCCAGCAGCTTCCGGACAGGGAACGAGCAGTACTTC
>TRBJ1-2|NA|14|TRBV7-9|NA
CASSSRTDNYGYTF
TGTGCCAGCAGCTCGCGGACAGATAACTATGGCTACACCTTC
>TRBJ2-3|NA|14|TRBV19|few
CASIDSRVKDTQYF
TGTGCCAGTATAGACAGCCGCGTAAAAGATACGCAGTATTTT
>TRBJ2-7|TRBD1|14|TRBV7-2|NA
CASSLDRGRDEQYF
TGTGCCAGCAGCTTAGACAGGGGTAGGGACGAGCAGTACTTC
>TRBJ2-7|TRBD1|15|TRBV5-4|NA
CASSLGTGLVNEQYF
TGTGCCAGCAGCCTCGGGACAGGCCTGGTCAACGAGCAGTACTTC
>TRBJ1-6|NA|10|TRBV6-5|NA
CASRVVPLHF
TGTGCCAGCAGAGTAGTACCCCTCCACTTT
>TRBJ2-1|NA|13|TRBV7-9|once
CASSLRDKYEQFF
TGTGCCAGCAGCTTACGGGACAAATATGAGCAGTTCTTC
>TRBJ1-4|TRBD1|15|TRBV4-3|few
CASSLRQGPNEKLFF
TGCGCCAGCAGCCTTAGACAGGGGCCTAATGAAAAACTGTTTTTT
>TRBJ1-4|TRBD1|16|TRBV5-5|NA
CASSRQGSPTNEKLFF
TGTGCCAGCAGCCGACAGGGGTCCCCAACTAATGAAAAACTGTTTTTT
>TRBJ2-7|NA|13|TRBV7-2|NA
CASSLVPGYEQYF
TGTGCCAGCAGCTTAGTGCCGGGCTACGAGCAGTACTTC
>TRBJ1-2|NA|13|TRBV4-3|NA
CASSQDTALRYTF
TGCGCCAGCAGCCAAGATACAGCCCTCCGCTACACCTTC
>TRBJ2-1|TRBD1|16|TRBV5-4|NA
CASSPPGQGYYNEQFF
TGTGCCAGCAGCCCCCCGGGACAGGGATATTACAATGAGCAGTTCTTC
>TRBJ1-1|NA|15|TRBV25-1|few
CASSEYKGARTEAFF
TGTGCCAGCAGTGAGTATAAAGGGGCTCGGACTGAAGCTTTCTTT
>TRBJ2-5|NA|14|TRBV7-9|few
CASSFTGIWETQYF
TGTGCCAGCAGCTTCACAGGGATTTGGGAGACCCAGTACTTC
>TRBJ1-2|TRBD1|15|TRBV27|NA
CASSLLGQGAGGYTF
TGTGCCAGCAGTTTATTGGGACAGGGGGCCGGAGGCTACACCTTC
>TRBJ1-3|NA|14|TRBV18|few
CASSPQEAGNTIYF
TGTGCCAGCTCACCACAGGAGGCTGGAAACACCATATATTTT
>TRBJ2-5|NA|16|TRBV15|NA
CATSRDTGSTPETQYF
TGTGCCACCAGCAGGGATACGGGATCCACTCCAGAGACCCAGTACTTC
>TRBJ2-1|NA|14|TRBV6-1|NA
CASSPGSSYNEQFF
TGTGCCAGCAGTCCGGGAAGCTCCTACAATGAGCAGTTCTTC
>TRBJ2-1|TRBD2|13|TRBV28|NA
CASRGEGYNEQFF
TGTGCCAGCAGGGGGGAGGGCTACAATGAGCAGTTCTTC
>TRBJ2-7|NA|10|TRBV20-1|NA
CSASDREQYF
TGCAGTGCTAGCGACAGGGAGCAGTACTTC
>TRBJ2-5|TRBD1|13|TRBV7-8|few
CASSLDRLETQYF
TGTGCCAGCAGCCTGGACAGGCTTGAGACCCAGTACTTC
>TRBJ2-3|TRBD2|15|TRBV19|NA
CASSTSSGPTDTQYF
TGTGCCAGTAGTACCTCTAGCGGACCCACAGATACGCAGTATTTT